The 26 T cell receptor beta chains presented below share a single source sample, sequenced in a study of blood T cell repertoires in COVID-19 (dated by TCRdb to about 2020). The library relied on the immunoSEQ multiplex PCR assay. TCRdb took this table from immuneACCESS and kept in-frame rearrangements with V and J called. Such tables lack part of the clones; where checked against another copy, unresolved V genes explain under half of the gap, and the rest is unexplained. Counted in this sample were around 200,000 clones; 85% to 90% of them appeared once. The ten top clones hold around 6.5% of the sample. The sequencing input was peripheral blood. These receptors originate from an elderly man with acute or convalescent COVID-19.

V is TRBV21-1 and J is TRBJ1-4. TRBV21-1 is listed as a pseudogene. The CDR3 loop spans 15 amino acids. CDR3 in DNA: TGTGCCAGCAGCAAAATGGAGGGAGTCGGCGAAAAACTGTTTTTT. Translation: CASSKMEGVGEKLFF.

The CDR3 nucleotides read TGCGCCAGCTCTTCCGGTGGGGCGGGAATCAACACAGATACGCAGTATTTT. It codes for CASSSGGAGINTDTQYF. The chain joins TRBV5-1 to TRBJ2-3, with a weak D call TRBD2 (6 bases). CDR1 SGHRS and CDR2 YFSETQ come from the germline V gene. The CDR3 sequence is 17 residues long. Trimming left V 7 bases short and J 2 bases short, with 23 bases between.

This chain uses TRBV10-1 with TRBJ2-5; perhaps TRBD1 as D (7 bases). The germline V gene encodes CDR1 WNHNN and CDR2 SYGVQD (reference sequence). The CDR3 is 15 residues long. Trimming removed 3 bases at V and 1 base at J, with 12 bases between. CDR3 region: CASSDGGTAQETQYF. The CDR3, as DNA: TGCGCCAGCAGTGATGGGGGGACAGCCCAAGAGACCCAGTACTTC.

About this clone: Other nucleotide sequences in the sample specify the same CDR3. The CDR3 reads CASSRPGVADSPLHF. For the CDR3, the DNA is TGTGCCAGCAGCCGGCCAGGGGTAGCTGACTCACCCCTCCACTTT. J is TRBJ1-6 and V is TRBV4-2; a possible D gene is TRBD1 (6 bases). Germline CDR1 reads LGHNA; CDR2 reads YNFKEQ. Deletions cut 4 bases from V and 10 bases from J, with 17 bases between. There are 15 residues in the CDR3.

The rearrangement joins TRBV5-6 to TRBJ1-2; tentatively, D is TRBD1 (6 bases). Germline V gene sequence: CDR1 SGHDT, CDR2 YYEEEE. The CDR3 covers 13 residues. V lost 1 base, J lost 3 bases, and 7 bases lay in between. The CDR3 loop is CASSLNRDYGYTF. The CDR3 DNA follows: TGTGCCAGCAGCTTGAACAGGGACTATGGCTACACCTTC.

V usage is TRBV5-5 and J usage is TRBJ2-7, with 7 bases lining up with TRBD2. V trimming: 0 bases; J trimming: 3 bases; junction bases outside the gene matches: 12. This CDR3 has 17 residues. Germline V gene sequence: CDR1 SGHKS, CDR2 YYEKEE (reference sequence). As DNA, the CDR3 is TGTGCCAGCAGCTTGGCGCCTAGCGGCAAGGGAATCTACGAGCAGTACTTC. Residues: CASSLAPSGKGIYEQYF.

This clone is a singleton in its sample. The chain carries TRBV2 and TRBJ1-3; D is possibly TRBD1 (5 bases). The V and J ends lost 4 bases and 3 bases respectively, with 19 bases between them. The CDR3 length is 17 residues. In germline, CDR1 is SNHLY, CDR2 FYNNEI. CDR3 amino acids: CASSGQGDLKYGNTIYF. CDR3 nucleotides: TGTGCCAGCAGTGGTCAGGGTGATTTGAAATATGGAAACACCATATATTTT.

V is TRBV7-3 and J is TRBJ2-1; a possible D gene is TRBD2 (5 bases). The V and J ends lost 3 bases and 5 bases respectively, with 8 bases between them. CDR1 is SGHTA and CDR2 is FQGTGA in the germline V gene. The CDR3 is made up of 13 amino acids. CDR3 coding DNA: TGTGCCAGCAGCTTGCTCGGGAACAATGAGCAGTTCTTC. This gives the protein CASSLLGNNEQFF.

This chain uses TRBV5-1 with TRBJ2-1; TRBD1 aligns across 10 bases. Losses at the gene ends were 0 bases for V and 3 bases for J; bases not matched to a gene: 6. Germline CDR1 reads SGHRS; CDR2 reads YFSETQ. The CDR3 runs to 17 residues. The DNA of the CDR3 is TGCGCCAGCAGCTTGGCCCCCGGGACAGGGGTCTACAATGAGCAGTTCTTC. This encodes CASSLAPGTGVYNEQFF.

The rearrangement joins TRBV2 to TRBJ2-1; TRBD2 matches 8 bases. Germline V lookup: CDR1 SNHLY, CDR2 FYNNEI. The CDR3 length is 13 residues. V was pared by 7 bases and J by 3 bases, with 2 bases of the junction left unmatched. The CDR3 spells CASTAGDYNEQFF. The CDR3, as DNA: TGTGCCAGCACAGCGGGAGACTACAATGAGCAGTTCTTC.

This sequence joins TRBV4-3 and TRBJ1-5; a possible D gene is TRBD1 (6 bases). The germline V and J ends were trimmed by 1 base and 2 bases, with 6 bases remaining between them. This CDR3 has 14 residues. Germline values: CDR1 LGHNA, CDR2 YSLEER. The CDR3 here is CASSQGQGNQPQHF. The CDR3 nucleotides are TGCGCCAGCAGCCAAGGACAGGGCAATCAGCCCCAGCATTTT.

The rearrangement uses TRBV18 and TRBJ1-6; 7 positions agree with TRBD1. V lost 2 bases to trimming and J lost 7 bases; unmatched junction nucleotides: 2. The CDR3 runs 14 residues. CDR1 is KGHSH and CDR2 is LQKENI in the germline V gene. The DNA of the CDR3 is TGTGCCAGCTCACCATCCAGGGGGAATTCACCCCTCCACTTT. Translation gives CASSPSRGNSPLHF.

The chain carries TRBV5-1 and TRBJ2-7; D not certain. Germline assignment: CDR1 SGHRS and CDR2 YFSETQ. This CDR3 spans 13 amino acids. V was pared by 5 bases and J by 3 bases, with 12 bases between. The CDR3 DNA is TGCGCCAGCAGTGCGAACAGCAACTACGAGCAGTACTTC. Residues: CASSANSNYEQYF.

The J gene is TRBJ2-3, the V gene TRBV24-1; D gene ambiguous. Between the trimmed V and J ends, which lost 1 base and 1 base, there was a span of 8 bases. CDR3 length: 15 residues. Germline values: CDR1 KGHDR, CDR2 SFDVKD. CDR3 bases: TGTGCCACCAGTGATTTTGGTACAGGCACAGATACGCAGTATTTT. Translation gives CATSDFGTGTDTQYF.

This sequence joins TRBV5-6 and TRBJ2-5; 9 bases are shared with TRBD2. Germline V CDR1 and CDR2: SGHDT, YYEEEE. The CDR3 has 17 amino acids. V shed 3 bases, J shed 5 bases, and the junction held 14 bases outside the gene matches. CDR3 region: CASSSLGRGRAGETQYF. Here the CDR3 DNA reads TGTGCCAGCAGCTCGCTAGGTCGCGGGAGGGCCGGGGAGACCCAGTACTTC.

The gene calls are TRBV19 and TRBJ2-7, with D possibly matching TRBD1 (5 bases). The length of the CDR3 is 13 residues. CDR1 is LNHDA and CDR2 is SQIVND in the germline V gene (reference sequence). V lost 5 bases and J 0 bases, leaving 8 bases between the germline ends. Here the CDR3 reads CASSVGHSYEQYF. The CDR3 region has the DNA TGTGCCAGTAGTGTAGGACACTCCTACGAGCAGTACTTC.

The chain has TRBV4-1 and TRBJ2-3, with TRBD2 matching 16 bases. The CDR3 totals 18 residues. J lost 2 bases, V lost 4 bases, and 6 bases had no gene match. Germline lookup yields CDR1 MGHRA and CDR2 YSYEKL. The CDR3 sequence is CASSLGTSGRADTDTQYF. The CDR3 nucleotides read TGCGCCAGCAGCCTAGGGACTAGCGGGAGGGCCGACACAGATACGCAGTATTTT.

The CDR3 is CASSRQGAQSPYEQYF. CDR3 DNA: TGTGCCAGCAGTAGACAGGGGGCCCAATCCCCCTACGAGCAGTACTTC. The chain joins TRBV7-9 to TRBJ2-7, with 10 bases identical to TRBD1. Germline assignment: CDR1 SEHNR and CDR2 FQNEAQ (reference sequence). The CDR3 extends over 16 amino acids. Trimming took 6 bases from V and 2 from J; bases not matched to a gene: 10.

The rearrangement links TRBV7-2 to TRBJ2-5, with 8 bases lining up with TRBD1. V was clipped by 3 bases and J by 9 bases; unmatched bases: 12. The V gene's germline CDR1 is SGHTA and CDR2 FQGNSA. CDR3 size: 15 residues. Written as DNA, the CDR3 is TGTGCCAGCAGCTTTGGAGGGGACAGGCAAGGGGCCCAGTACTTC. This codes for CASSFGGDRQGAQYF. The complete variable domain, with remaining parts taken from reference TRBV7-2 and TRBJ2-5, reads GAGVSQSPSNKVTEKGKDVELRCDPISGHTALYWYRQSLGQGLEFLIYFQGNSAPDKSGLPSDRFSAERTGGSVSTLTIQRTQQEDSAVYLCASSFGGDRQGAQYFGPGTRLLVL.

The chain combines TRBV19 with TRBJ1-1; D gene uncertain. This CDR3 is 12 amino acids long. Trimming removed 5 bases from V and 7 bases from J, with 11 bases in between. Germline assignment: CDR1 LNHDA and CDR2 SQIVND (reference sequence). CDR3 protein: CASSAGYYEAFF. The DNA for the CDR3 is TGTGCCAGTAGTGCCGGGTACTATGAAGCTTTCTTT.

This chain connects TRBV10-3 to TRBJ2-5; the D is unclear. CDR3 size: 15 residues. Trimming took 0 bases from V and 4 from J, leaving 12 bases between them. The germline V gene has CDR1 ENHRY and CDR2 SYGVKD. As DNA, the CDR3 is TGTGCCATCAGTGAGTCACCCCCCTCGGGAGAGACCCAGTACTTC. Translated, it gives CAISESPPSGETQYF.

This sequence joins TRBV4-3 and TRBJ2-7; D might be TRBD1 (5 bases). This CDR3 has 13 residues. Trimming left V 1 base short and J 7 bases short, with 11 bases between. Germline CDR1 reads LGHNA; CDR2 reads YSLEER. The CDR3: CASSQALYREQYV. DNA of the CDR3: TGCGCCAGCAGCCAAGCTCTCTACAGGGAGCAGTACGTC.

The rearrangement uses TRBV6-5 and TRBJ2-1; TRBD1 is a possible D gene (6 bases). The germline gives CDR1 MNHEY, CDR2 SVGAGI. CDR3 length: 15 residues. With 7 bases removed from V and 0 bases from J, the gap between germline ends came to 13 bases. This chain's CDR3 is CASKIGGSSYNEQFF. The CDR3, as DNA: TGTGCCAGCAAGATTGGGGGCAGCTCCTACAATGAGCAGTTCTTC.

V is TRBV6-6 and J is TRBJ1-3, with no clear D. Looked up from germline, CDR1 is MNHNY and CDR2 is SVGAGI (reference sequence). The CDR3 contains 12 residues. The V end was cut by 4 bases, the J end by 4 bases, with 5 bases between. CDR3 bases: TGTGCCAGCAGTTTAGCAGGAAACACCATATATTTT. Translated: CASSLAGNTIYF.

The chain is built from TRBV19 and TRBJ2-1, with 9 bases matching TRBD1. V shed 6 bases, J shed 7 bases, and the junction held 10 bases outside the gene matches. Looked up from germline, CDR1 is LNHDA and CDR2 is SQIVND (reference sequence). The CDR3 sequence is 15 residues long. CDR3 amino acids: CASRPRDRVRNEQFF. The DNA of the CDR3 is TGTGCCAGTAGACCCCGGGACAGGGTTCGGAATGAGCAGTTCTTC.

This clone was found a few times. The V call is TRBV29-1, the J call TRBJ2-3; 9 bases map to TRBD1. The CDR3 sequence is 13 residues long. Germline V lookup: CDR1 SQVTM, CDR2 ANQGSEA. V lost 3 bases to trimming and J lost 6 bases; unmatched junction nucleotides: 4. CDR3 DNA sequence: TGCAGCGTTGATTGGACAGGGGTCGATACGCAGTATTTT. Protein sequence: CSVDWTGVDTQYF.